A single sample is the source of the 24 T cell receptor beta chains below, sequenced in a study of CD8 T cells in ankylosing spondylitis. MiXCR, run by TCRdb on the 5' RACE reads, gives a single entry per CDR3 protein. The sample includes 350,000 to 400,000 distinct CDR3 sequences, 20% to 25% of them seen just once. Material: blood, either unsorted or a sorted T cell fraction (not recorded which). All receptors come from a male donor with ankylosing spondylitis or in good health (not recorded which).

The chain employs TRBV6-5 and TRBJ2-2, with 9 bases aligning to TRBD1. The V and J ends lost 0 bases and 7 bases, in that order; junction bases with no gene match: 6. The CDR3 has 16 residues. Germline V lookup: CDR1 MNHEY, CDR2 SVGAGI. Here the CDR3 DNA reads TGTGCCAGCAGTTACTCACAGGGGGCTCCCATCGGGGAGCTGTTTTTT. Residues: CASSYSQGAPIGELFF.

Of note for this clonotype: A read error is possible here, since a much larger clone lies one base away. The chain uses TRBV20-1 and TRBJ2-1; D uncertain. Germline loops: CDR1 DFQATT, CDR2 SNEGSKA (reference sequence). The V end lost 7 bases, the J end lost 2 bases, and 12 bases lay between the germline ends. CDR3 length: 13 residues. CDR3 DNA sequence: TGCAGTGTTAGGCCTTCTGCCTACAATGAGCAGTTCTTC. Residues: CSVRPSAYNEQFF.

This clonotype came up a few times. The chain recombines TRBV10-3 with TRBJ2-2, with D unclear. Trimming cost V 7 bases and J 0 bases, with 6 bases left between them. Germline-derived CDR1 and CDR2 are ENHRY and SYGVKD. The CDR3 extends over 13 amino acids. The CDR3 region is CAITPANTGELFF. The DNA of the CDR3 is TGTGCCATCACGCCGGCGAACACCGGGGAGCTGTTTTTT.

This clonotype was seen a handful of times. The J gene is TRBJ2-3, the V gene TRBV6-4; D call uncertain. From germline, CDR1 is MRHNA and CDR2 SNTAGT. The CDR3 contains 13 residues. The ends were cut back, 5 bases at V and 5 bases at J, with 11 bases in the middle. The CDR3 DNA reads TGTGCCAGCAGTTACTTCTGGGGAGATACGCAGTATTTT. Amino acid sequence: CASSYFWGDTQYF.

This chain connects TRBV5-1 to TRBJ2-2, with D hard to call. Germline V lookup: CDR1 SGHRS, CDR2 YFSETQ. The CDR3 totals 14 residues. The V end lost 7 bases, the J end lost 6 bases, and 16 bases lay between the germline ends. CDR3 nucleotides: TGCGCCAGCTCCGGTCTGTCGGGTGCCGGGGAGCTGTTTTTT. Translating gives CASSGLSGAGELFF.

This clonotype was counted a few times. The chain combines TRBV27 with TRBJ2-3, with D perhaps assigned TRBD1 or TRBD2 (5 bases each). Per the germline V gene, CDR1 is MNHEY and CDR2 is SMNVEV (reference sequence). Trimming pared 8 bases from V and 6 bases from J, leaving 15 bases between. The CDR3 has 13 residues. The CDR3 spells CASRPPGRDTQYF. Here the CDR3 DNA reads TGTGCCAGCCGTCCGCCGGGGCGGGATACGCAGTATTTT.

This clonotype was seen only a few times. As DNA, the CDR3 is TGTGCCAGCGGATTGGGAAATACGAACACCGGGGAGCTGTTTTTT. It specifies CASGLGNTNTGELFF. The V call is TRBV25-1, the J call TRBJ2-2; unclear D gene. Trimming stripped 8 bases from V and 0 bases from J, with 13 bases between. From germline, CDR1 is MGHDK and CDR2 SYGVNS. The CDR3 is made up of 15 amino acids. Full variable domain (outside the CDR3, taken from reference TRBV25-1 and TRBJ2-2): EADIYQTPRYLVIGTGKKITLECSQTMGHDKMYWYQQDPGMELHLIHYSYGVNSTEKGDLSSESTVSRIRTEHFPLTLESARPSHTSQYLCASGLGNTNTGELFFGEGSRLTVL.

This chain links TRBV27 with TRBJ1-5, with D possibly matching TRBD1 (5 bases). This CDR3 comprises 16 residues. The germline V gene encodes CDR1 MNHEY and CDR2 SMNVEV (reference sequence). Trimming left V 0 bases short and J 3 bases short, with 12 bases between. CDR3 residues: CASSLSSPGLNQPQHF. The CDR3 bases are TGTGCCAGCAGTTTATCGAGCCCGGGGCTCAATCAGCCCCAGCATTTT.

This chain connects TRBV3-1 to TRBJ2-5, with 11 bases fitting TRBD2. Germline V gives CDR1 LGHDT, CDR2 YNNKEL (reference sequence). The CDR3 sequence is 17 residues long. V was pared by 1 base and J by 0 bases, with 4 bases of the junction left unmatched. CDR3 DNA sequence: TGTGCCAGCAGCCAAGGCCGACTAGCGGGGTACCAAGAGACCCAGTACTTC. This translates into CASSQGRLAGYQETQYF.

The V gene is TRBV5-4, the J gene TRBJ2-3; no definite D call. CDR1 SGHNT and CDR2 YYREEE come from the germline V gene (reference sequence). Trimming pared 1 base from V and 1 base from J, leaving 4 bases between. This CDR3 has 13 amino acids. CDR3 nucleotides: TGTGCCAGCAGCTTGCTGGGCACAGATACGCAGTATTTT. It codes for CASSLLGTDTQYF.

This sequence joins TRBV7-9 and TRBJ2-1; 9 bases agree with TRBD2. Trimming took 6 bases from V and 8 from J; bases not matched to a gene: 11. The germline V gene has CDR1 SEHNR and CDR2 FQNEAQ (reference sequence). The CDR3 runs to 15 residues. CDR3: CASRPAGGAGYEQFF. The CDR3 coding sequence is TGTGCCAGCAGACCGGCGGGGGGGGCCGGCTATGAGCAGTTCTTC.

V and J are TRBV12-3 or TRBV12-4 and TRBJ2-1; D uncertain. Trimming pared 4 bases from V and 4 bases from J, leaving 8 bases between. This CDR3 comprises 13 residues. The chain's CDR3 is CASSSSWYNEQFF. The CDR3 nucleotides read TGTGCCAGCAGTTCCTCGTGGTACAATGAGCAGTTCTTC.

The chain couples TRBV14 to TRBJ2-7; the D is unclear. Germline lookup yields CDR1 SGHDN and CDR2 FVKESK. V lost 4 bases and J 2 bases, leaving 15 bases between the germline ends. The CDR3 sequence is 15 residues long. CDR3 coding DNA: TGTGCCAGCAGCCGTGACGCCTCAAGGGCCTACGAGCAGTACTTC. Amino acids: CASSRDASRAYEQYF.

The chain links TRBV27 to TRBJ1-1; D gene unclear. Trimming left V 0 bases short and J 3 bases short, with 8 bases between. Germline V gene lookup returns CDR1 MNHEY and CDR2 SMNVEV (reference sequence). This CDR3 comprises 14 residues. DNA of the CDR3: TGTGCCAGCAGTTTATCAGGTAGATACACTGAAGCTTTCTTT. It yields the protein CASSLSGRYTEAFF.

The rearrangement uses TRBV12-3 or TRBV12-4 and TRBJ2-2; D remains unclear. The CDR3 sequence is 16 residues long. V was shortened by 4 bases and J by 4 bases, with 16 bases between the two germline ends. The CDR3 here is CASSSQALEFTGELFF. CDR3 DNA: TGTGCCAGCAGTTCTCAGGCCCTCGAATTCACCGGGGAGCTGTTTTTT.

The rearrangement joins TRBV6-5 to TRBJ2-5, with a weak D call TRBD1 (6 bases). Germline assignment: CDR1 MNHEY and CDR2 SVGAGI. The CDR3 covers 17 residues. The V end was cut by 2 bases, the J end by 5 bases, with 21 bases between. The chain's CDR3 is CASSYPPDGKGVETQYF. CDR3 in DNA: TGTGCCAGCAGTTACCCACCCGATGGAAAGGGGGTTGAGACCCAGTACTTC.

This chain links TRBV5-1 with TRBJ2-3; 9 positions match TRBD1. V trimming: 4 bases; J trimming: 4 bases; junction bases outside the gene matches: 7. CDR1 SGHRS and CDR2 YFSETQ come from the germline V gene. There are 15 residues in the CDR3. The CDR3 is CASSNPGQGSDTQYF. In DNA, the CDR3 is TGCGCCAGCAGCAACCCGGGACAGGGTTCAGATACGCAGTATTTT.

This sequence joins TRBV12-3 or TRBV12-4 and TRBJ2-3, with 8 bases identical to TRBD1. The J segment lost 4 bases and the V segment lost 5 bases, leaving 5 bases of the junction unmatched. The CDR3 has 14 residues. In DNA form, the CDR3 reads TGTGCCAGCAGTCCTGGACAGGGACCAGATACGCAGTATTTT. This codes for CASSPGQGPDTQYF.

This clonotype was observed many times. The chain links TRBV29-1 to TRBJ2-7; D is possibly TRBD2 (5 bases). Trimming removed 1 base from V and 1 base from J, with 8 bases in between. This CDR3 has 13 residues. Germline V gene lookup returns CDR1 SQVTM and CDR2 ANQGSEA. The CDR3 sequence: CSVEVGKSYEQYF. The CDR3 region has the DNA TGCAGCGTTGAAGTCGGGAAATCCTACGAGCAGTACTTC.

This chain connects TRBV7-8 to TRBJ2-7, with 7 bases matching TRBD1. Germline CDR1 and CDR2: SGHVS and FQNEAQ. The CDR3 has 16 amino acids. Losses at the gene ends were 3 bases for V and 3 bases for J; bases not matched to a gene: 11. The CDR3 loop reads CASSLDRPKEYYEQYF. The CDR3 bases are TGTGCCAGCAGCTTGGACAGGCCGAAAGAGTACTACGAGCAGTACTTC. Supplemented by reference TRBV7-8 and TRBJ2-7, the full variable domain reads GAGVSQSPRYKVAKRGQDVALRCDPISGHVSLFWYQQALGQGPEFLTYFQNEAQLDKSGLPSDRFFAERPEGSVSTLKIQRTQQEDSAVYLCASSLDRPKEYYEQYFGPGTRLTVT.

The chain uses TRBV7-9 and TRBJ2-1; maybe TRBD2 (5 bases). There are 12 residues in the CDR3. V dropped 1 base and J dropped 9 bases, with 7 bases sitting between them. Germline V gives CDR1 SEHNR, CDR2 FQNEAQ (reference sequence). The CDR3 DNA follows: TGTGCCAGCAGCTTAGGGGAGACTGAGCAGTTCTTC. Its translation is CASSLGETEQFF.

V and J are TRBV6-1 and TRBJ2-6, with 8 bases that match TRBD1. This CDR3 has 15 residues. Germline CDR1 reads MNHNS; CDR2 reads SASEGT. V shed 10 bases and J 0 bases; nucleotides not matched to a gene: 5. The DNA of the CDR3 is TGTGCCACTGGACAGGGCCACTCTGGGGCCAACGTCCTGACTTTC. Its translation is CATGQGHSGANVLTF.

This clonotype was recorded a few times. The rearrangement uses TRBV12-3 or TRBV12-4 and TRBJ2-5; the match to TRBD1 covers 11 bases. This CDR3 spans 13 amino acids. V was clipped by 7 bases and J by 4 bases; unmatched bases: 2. The CDR3 reads CASTGQGAETQYF. The CDR3 coding sequence is TGTGCCAGCACCGGACAGGGGGCAGAGACCCAGTACTTC.

The rearrangement uses TRBV12-3 or TRBV12-4 and TRBJ2-1, with D perhaps TRBD1 (6 bases). This CDR3 contains 15 residues. The ends were cut back, 5 bases at V and 4 bases at J, with 15 bases in the middle. The CDR3 DNA sequence: TGTGCCAGCAGTCCGGGACACAACAGATACAATGAGCAGTTCTTC. As protein: CASSPGHNRYNEQFF.